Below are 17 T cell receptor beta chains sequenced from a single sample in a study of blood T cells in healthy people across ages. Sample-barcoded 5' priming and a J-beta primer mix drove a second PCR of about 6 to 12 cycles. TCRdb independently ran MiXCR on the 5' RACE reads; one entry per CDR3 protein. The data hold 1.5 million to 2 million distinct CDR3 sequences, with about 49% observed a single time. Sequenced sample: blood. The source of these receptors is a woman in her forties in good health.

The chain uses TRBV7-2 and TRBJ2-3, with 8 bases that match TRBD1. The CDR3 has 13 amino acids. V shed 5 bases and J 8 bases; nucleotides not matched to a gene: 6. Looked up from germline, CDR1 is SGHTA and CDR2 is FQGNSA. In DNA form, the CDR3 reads TGTGCCAGCAGCGTGTCAGGGGGCCCTACGCAGTATTTT. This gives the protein CASSVSGGPTQYF.

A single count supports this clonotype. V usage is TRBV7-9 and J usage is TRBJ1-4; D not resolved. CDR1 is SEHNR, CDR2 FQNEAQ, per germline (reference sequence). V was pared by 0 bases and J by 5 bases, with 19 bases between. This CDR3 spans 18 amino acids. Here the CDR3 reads CASSLAAPSAQKNEKLFF. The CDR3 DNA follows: TGTGCCAGCAGCTTAGCGGCCCCCTCTGCTCAAAAAAATGAAAAACTGTTTTTT.

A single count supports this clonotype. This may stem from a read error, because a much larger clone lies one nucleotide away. The CDR3 loop is CASSSIRDRKYQETQYF. As DNA, the CDR3 is TGTGCCAGCAGTTCGATTAGGGACAGGAAGTACCAAGAGACCCAGTACTTC. This sequence joins TRBV28 and TRBJ2-5; TRBD1 agrees at 8 bases. Germline V gene sequence: CDR1 MDHEN, CDR2 SYDVKM. CDR3 size: 17 residues. Losses at the gene ends were 4 bases for V and 0 bases for J; bases not matched to a gene: 10.

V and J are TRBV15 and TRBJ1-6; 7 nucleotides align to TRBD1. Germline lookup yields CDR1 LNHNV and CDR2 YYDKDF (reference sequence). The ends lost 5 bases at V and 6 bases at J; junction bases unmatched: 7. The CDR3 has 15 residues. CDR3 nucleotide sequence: TGTGCCACCAGCGGAACCGGGACAGCTAATTCACCCCTCCACTTT. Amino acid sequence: CATSGTGTANSPLHF.

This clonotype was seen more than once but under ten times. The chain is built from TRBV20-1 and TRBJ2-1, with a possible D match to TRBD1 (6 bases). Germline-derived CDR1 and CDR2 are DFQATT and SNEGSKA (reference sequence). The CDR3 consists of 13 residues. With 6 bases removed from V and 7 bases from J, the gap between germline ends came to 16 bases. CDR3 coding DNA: TGCAGTGCAAACCTCGACAGGTTGAATGAGCAGTTCTTC. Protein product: CSANLDRLNEQFF.

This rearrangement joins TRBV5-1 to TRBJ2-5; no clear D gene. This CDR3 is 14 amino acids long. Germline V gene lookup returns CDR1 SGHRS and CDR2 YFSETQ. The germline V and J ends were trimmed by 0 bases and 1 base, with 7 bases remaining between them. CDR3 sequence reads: CASSLEHTQETQYF. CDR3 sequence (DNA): TGCGCCAGCAGCTTGGAACATACCCAAGAGACCCAGTACTTC.

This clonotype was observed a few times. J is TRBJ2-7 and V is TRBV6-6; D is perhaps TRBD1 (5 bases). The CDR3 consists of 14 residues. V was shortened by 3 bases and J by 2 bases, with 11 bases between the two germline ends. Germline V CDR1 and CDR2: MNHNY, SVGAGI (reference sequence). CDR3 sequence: CASSYSGHAYEQYF. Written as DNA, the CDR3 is TGTGCCAGCAGTTATTCTGGACACGCCTACGAGCAGTACTTC.

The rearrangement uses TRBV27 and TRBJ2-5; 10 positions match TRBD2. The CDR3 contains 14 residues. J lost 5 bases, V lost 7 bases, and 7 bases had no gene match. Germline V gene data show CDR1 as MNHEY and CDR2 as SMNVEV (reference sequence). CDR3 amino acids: CASNRAGGMETQYF. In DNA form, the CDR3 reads TGTGCCAGCAATCGAGCGGGGGGGATGGAGACCCAGTACTTC.

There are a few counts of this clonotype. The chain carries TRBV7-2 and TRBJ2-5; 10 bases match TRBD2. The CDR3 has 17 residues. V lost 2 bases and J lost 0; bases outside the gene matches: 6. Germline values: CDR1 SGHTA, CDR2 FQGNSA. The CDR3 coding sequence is TGTGCCAGCAGCTTAAAGAGGCTAGCGGGGGACCAAGAGACCCAGTACTTC. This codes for CASSLKRLAGDQETQYF.

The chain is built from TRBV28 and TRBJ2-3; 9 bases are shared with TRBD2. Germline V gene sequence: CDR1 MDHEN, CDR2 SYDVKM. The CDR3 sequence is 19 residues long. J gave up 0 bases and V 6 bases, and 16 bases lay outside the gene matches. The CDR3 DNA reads TGTGCCAGCAGCCCGTGGGGGGCTAGCGGGGAGTCTAGCACAGATACGCAGTATTTT. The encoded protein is CASSPWGASGESSTDTQYF.

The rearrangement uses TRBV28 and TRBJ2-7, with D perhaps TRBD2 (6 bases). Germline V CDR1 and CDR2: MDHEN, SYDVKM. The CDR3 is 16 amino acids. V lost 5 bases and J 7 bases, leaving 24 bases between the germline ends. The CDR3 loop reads CASSRPPGSSYNEQYF. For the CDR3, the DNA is TGTGCCAGCAGTAGACCCCCCGGGAGCTCCTACAATGAGCAGTACTTC.

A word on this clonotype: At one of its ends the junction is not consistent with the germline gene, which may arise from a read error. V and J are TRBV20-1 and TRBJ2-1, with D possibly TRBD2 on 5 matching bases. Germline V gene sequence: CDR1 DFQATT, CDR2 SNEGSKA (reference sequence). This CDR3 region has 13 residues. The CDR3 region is CSLSSSVNNKQFF. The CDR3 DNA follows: TGCAGTCTGTCGAGTAGCGTGAACAATAAGCAGTTCTTC.

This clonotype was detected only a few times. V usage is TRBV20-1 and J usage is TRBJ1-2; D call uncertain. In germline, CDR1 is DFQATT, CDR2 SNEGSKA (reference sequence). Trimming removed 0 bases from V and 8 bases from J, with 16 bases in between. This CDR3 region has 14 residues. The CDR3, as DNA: TGCAGTGCTAGAGATGAGTGGGGTTTAGAGGGCTACACCTTC. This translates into CSARDEWGLEGYTF.

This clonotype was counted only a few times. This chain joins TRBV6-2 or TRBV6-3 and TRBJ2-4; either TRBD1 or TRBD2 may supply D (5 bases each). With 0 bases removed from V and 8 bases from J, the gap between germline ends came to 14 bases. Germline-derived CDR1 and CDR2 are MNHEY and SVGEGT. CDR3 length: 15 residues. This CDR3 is CASSYSVGATDIQYF. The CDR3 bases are TGTGCCAGCAGTTACTCCGTCGGGGCTACGGACATTCAGTACTTC.

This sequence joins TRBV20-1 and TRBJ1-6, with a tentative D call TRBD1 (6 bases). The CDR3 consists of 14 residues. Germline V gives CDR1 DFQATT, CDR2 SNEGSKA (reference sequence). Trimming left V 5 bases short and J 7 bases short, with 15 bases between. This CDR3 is CSARPQGPNSPLHF. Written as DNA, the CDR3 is TGCAGTGCTCGACCCCAGGGGCCAAATTCACCCCTCCACTTT.

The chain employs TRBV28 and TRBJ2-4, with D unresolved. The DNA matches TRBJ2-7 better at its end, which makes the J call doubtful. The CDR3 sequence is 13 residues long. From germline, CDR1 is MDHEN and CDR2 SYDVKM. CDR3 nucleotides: TGTGCCAGCAGTTTACCTCTTCTCTACGAGCAGTACTTC. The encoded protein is CASSLPLLYEQYF.

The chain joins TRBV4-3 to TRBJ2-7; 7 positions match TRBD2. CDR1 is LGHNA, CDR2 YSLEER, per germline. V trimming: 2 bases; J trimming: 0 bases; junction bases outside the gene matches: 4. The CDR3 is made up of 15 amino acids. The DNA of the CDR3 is TGCGCCAGCAGCCAATGCGGGGGAAACTCCTACGAGCAGTACTTC. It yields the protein CASSQCGGNSYEQYF.